Presented here are 5 T cell receptor beta chains from one specimen sequenced in a study of STAT5B mutations in CD4+ large granular lymphocyte leukemia. Repertoires were generated with immunoSEQ multiplex PCR, while TCRdb's copy carries only in-frame clones and drops some. The data contain about 30,000 clones, roughly 80% of them singletons. The sample comprised CD4+ T cells from blood buffy coats. All receptors come from a human donor in good health.

This chain connects TRBV25-1 to TRBJ2-6; D is uncertain. The ends were cut back, 1 base at V and 0 bases at J, with 7 bases in the middle. CDR3 length: 16 amino acids. From germline, CDR1 is MGHDK and CDR2 SYGVNS. The CDR3 sequence: CASSEFGNSGANVLTF. CDR3 bases: TGTGCCAGCAGTGAATTCGGCAACTCTGGGGCCAACGTCCTGACTTTC. Drawing the rest from reference TRBV25-1 and TRBJ2-6, the complete variable domain is EADIYQTPRYLVIGTGKKITLECSQTMGHDKMYWYQQDPGMELHLIHYSYGVNSTEKGDLSSESTVSRIRTEHFPLTLESARPSHTSQYLCASSEFGNSGANVLTFGAGSRLTVL.

V is TRBV2 and J is TRBJ1-4; 9 nucleotides agree with TRBD1. Per the germline V gene, CDR1 is SNHLY and CDR2 is FYNNEI. CDR3 size: 14 residues. J gave up 10 bases and V 1 base, and 4 bases lay outside the gene matches. The DNA of the CDR3 is TGTGCCAGCAGTGAAGACAGGGGGCGCGTAAAACTGTTTTTT. Protein product: CASSEDRGRVKLFF.

This clone has a handful of counts. The rearrangement joins TRBV2 to TRBJ1-6; D is unclear. The CDR3 covers 16 residues. In germline, CDR1 is SNHLY, CDR2 FYNNEI. V lost 5 bases to trimming and J lost 4 bases, with 15 bases between them. The CDR3 DNA reads as TGTGCCAGCAGTCCGCCGCGGGCCCCGTATAATTCACCCCTCCACTTT. Protein product: CASSPPRAPYNSPLHF.

V and J are TRBV27 and TRBJ2-4; possibly TRBD1 for D (6 bases). Germline loops: CDR1 MNHEY, CDR2 SMNVEV (reference sequence). The CDR3 contains 19 residues. Between the trimmed V and J ends, which lost 3 bases and 0 bases, there was a span of 21 bases. DNA of the CDR3: TGTGCCAGCAGTTTCCGACAGGCCAACGGTGGGTTAGCCAAAAACATTCAGTACTTC. It yields the protein CASSFRQANGGLAKNIQYF.

The J gene is TRBJ2-2, the V gene TRBV7-8, with D hard to call. The CDR3 covers 16 residues. Germline-derived CDR1 and CDR2 are SGHVS and FQNEAQ. Trimming took 1 base from V and 4 from J, leaving 13 bases between them. The CDR3 DNA reads TGTGCCAGCAGCTTAGATACTTACAAGGGCACCGGGGAGCTGTTTTTT. Translation: CASSLDTYKGTGELFF.